This TCR beta chain was captured by sequencing in a study of blood T cell repertoires in COVID-19. Overall study context: The United States, Italy and Spain were the sources of the acute and convalescent COVID-19 samples. Nucleic acid was either cDNA or gDNA, and it came from T cells, B-cell-depleted T cells, or PBMCs.

Original handling: Estimated nucleated cell counts came from reference gene primer amplification. Only in-frame clones appear in the TCRdb table, and some are missing; sequencing was by immunoSEQ multiplex PCR. V, J and clone size are those of that table, while D and trimming were read from the DNA. The sample carries approximately 190,000 clones, around four fifths recorded once. This CDR3 region has 15 residues. V lost 2 bases to trimming and J lost 3 bases; unmatched junction nucleotides: 4. The germline CDR1 and CDR2 sequences are MGHRA and YSYEKL. The clonotype was recovered from a human donor in a cohort sampled during active COVID-19. This sequence joins TRBV4-1 and TRBJ2-5, with TRBD2 identical over 9 bases. The sample comprised peripheral blood. The CDR3 nucleotides are TGCGCCAGCAGCCAAACCGGGACTAGCAAAGAGACCCAGTACTTC. Translating gives CASSQTGTSKETQYF.